The rows below give T cell receptor beta chains drawn from one sample of a study of CD8 T cells in ankylosing spondylitis. TCRdb re-called the 5' RACE reads with MiXCR, one entry per CDR3 protein. The table has 500,000 to 550,000 distinct CDR3 sequences, approximately 12% seen once; the top ten hold nearly 7%. Sequenced: blood, either unsorted or a sorted T cell fraction (not recorded which). All receptors come from a male donor with ankylosing spondylitis. Each CDR3 is given with its conserved first and last residue. A D gene is named only where the DNA matches it firmly. Size is stated for part of the rows, as once, few or many counts, or as a class when the clone is expanded.

- | - | TRBJ2-1 | TRBV29-1 | CSVLEGEQFF | TGCAGCGTTCTGGAGGGTGAGCAGTTCTTC
TRBD1 | few | TRBJ1-2 | TRBV20-1 | CSARDHTGVTGGDGYTF | TGCAGTGCTAGAGATCACACGGGCGTGACAGGGGGGGACGGCTACACCTTC
TRBD2 | - | TRBJ2-1 | TRBV20-1 | CSAQLNLAVSSYNEQLF | TGCAGTGCCCAACTCAACCTAGCGGTGAGCTCCTACAATGAGCAGTTATTC
- | many | TRBJ1-2 | TRBV12-3/TRBV12-4 | CASTPSGEGYGYTF | TGTGCCAGCACTCCTTCAGGGGAGGGCTATGGCTACACCTTC
TRBD2 | few | TRBJ2-1 | TRBV6-5 | CASSYDLTSGSRSEQFF | TGTGCCAGCAGTTACGATCTTACTAGCGGGAGTCGGAGTGAGCAGTTCTTC
TRBD2 | few | TRBJ2-2 | TRBV20-1 | CSANEPGLAGSGELFF | TGCAGTGCTAACGAGCCGGGACTAGCGGGGTCCGGGGAGCTGTTTTTT
- | - | TRBJ1-3 | TRBV11-1 | CASSEKGPTVAGGSGNTIYF | TGTGCCAGCAGCGAAAAGGGACCAACGGTGGCGGGAGGTTCTGGAAACACCATATATTTT
TRBD1 | few | TRBJ1-3 | TRBV20-1 | CSAPWDRGNTIYF | TGCAGTGCTCCCTGGGACAGGGGAAACACCATATATTTT
TRBD1 | - | TRBJ1-3 | TRBV6-1 | CASIRDSRSGNTIYF | TGTGCCAGCATCCGGGACAGTCGCTCTGGAAACACCATATATTTT
- | - | TRBJ1-2 | TRBV4-2 | CASSQDLTYYGYTF | TGTGCCAGCAGCCAAGATCTGACGTACTATGGCTACACCTTC
- | - | TRBJ2-1 | TRBV21-1 | CASIPGQAAVAYNEQFF | TGTGCCAGCATTCCGGGACAGGCCGCTGTGGCGTACAATGAGCAGTTCTTC
TRBD1 | many | TRBJ2-7 | TRBV4-2 | CASSYHRDSSSYEQYF | TGTGCCAGCAGTTACCACCGGGACAGCAGCTCCTACGAGCAGTACTTC
- | many | TRBJ2-5 | TRBV7-2 | CASTQGLVQETQYF | TGTGCCAGCACCCAGGGACTCGTCCAAGAGACCCAGTACTTC
- | - | TRBJ1-4 | TRBV7-2 | CASSRTGATNEKLFF | TGTGCCAGCAGCCGTACAGGCGCAACTAATGAAAAACTGTTTTTT
- | few | TRBJ2-7 | TRBV7-9 | CASSFVEYEQYF | TGTGCCAGCAGCTTCGTTGAGTACGAGCAGTACTTC
- | few | TRBJ1-5 | TRBV4-2 | CASSREIFEVDYSNQPQHF | TGTGCCAGCAGCCGGGAGATTTTCGAGGTGGACTATAGCAATCAGCCCCAGCATTTT
- | few | TRBJ1-2 | TRBV28 | CASKSTNYGYTF | TGTGCCAGCAAGAGTACTAACTATGGCTACACCTTC
TRBD1 | - | TRBJ2-5 | TRBV20-1 | CSARTGGLETQYF | TGCAGTGCTCGGACAGGGGGCTTAGAGACCCAGTACTTC
- | few | TRBJ2-3 | TRBV5-1 | CASSLGGDPSTDTQYF | TGCGCCAGCAGCTTAGGCGGAGATCCTAGCACAGATACGCAGTATTTT
TRBD1 | few | TRBJ2-1 | TRBV12-3/TRBV12-4 | CASSSSGTGVEQFF | TGTGCCAGCAGTTCTTCCGGGACAGGGGTAGAGCAGTTCTTC
- | - | TRBJ1-5 | TRBV27 | CASTAGTGGFNQPQHF | TGTGCCAGCACTGCCGGGACGGGAGGCTTCAATCAGCCCCAGCATTTT
- | - | TRBJ2-1 | TRBV29-1 | CSVASAVSSYNEQFF | TGCAGCGTTGCCTCGGCGGTTAGCTCCTACAATGAGCAGTTCTTC
TRBD2 | - | TRBJ2-2 | TRBV2 | CASTRGLAGSTNTGELFF | TGTGCCAGCACGAGAGGACTAGCGGGAAGTACGAACACCGGGGAGCTGTTTTTT
- | - | TRBJ2-7 | TRBV7-2 | CASSLVVGAAYEQYF | TGTGCCAGCAGCTTAGTTGTGGGCGCCGCCTACGAGCAGTACTTC
- | many | TRBJ1-2 | TRBV6-1 | CASSVEMTRDYGYTF | TGTGCCAGCAGTGTTGAGATGACGAGGGATTATGGCTACACCTTC
TRBD2 | - | TRBJ2-1 | TRBV20-1 | CSATTSGRGRFF | TGCAGTGCTACGACTAGCGGGCGGGGTCGGTTCTTC